Detailed here is one T cell receptor (beta chain). What it binds is not known. Trimming pared 2 bases from V and 3 bases from J, leaving 9 bases between. The CDR3 has 14 amino acids. Germline V gene data show CDR1 as SGDLS and CDR2 as YYNGEE. The sample originates from a study of cytomegalovirus exposure and HLA in healthy donors. Study-level points and caveats: The study listed roughly 160 cytomegalovirus-associated TCR beta chains.

13 Jbeta primers and 60 Vbeta primers were used for the PCR. Repertoires were generated with immunoSEQ multiplex PCR, while TCRdb's copy carries only in-frame clones and drops some. The repertoire includes some 150,000 clones, approximately 83% of them detected once, and 1.5% sits in the top ten. The V gene is TRBV9, the J gene TRBJ2-1; possibly TRBD2 for D (5 bases). The clonotype originates from a woman aged 18-35 years in good health and CMV-seronegative. The sample consisted of PBMCs. The CDR3 region is CASSVDSDYNEQFF. CDR3 DNA: TGTGCCAGCAGCGTGGACTCTGACTACAATGAGCAGTTCTTC. The variable domain in full, with the rest retrieved from reference TRBV9 and TRBJ2-1, is DSGVTQTPKHLITATGQRVTLRCSPRSGDLSVYWYQQSLDQGLQFLIQYYNGEERAKGNILERFSAQQFPDLHSELNLSSLELGDSALYFCASSVDSDYNEQFFGPGTRLTVL.